This T cell receptor beta chain is from a study of T cell changes during pregnancy in multiple sclerosis. TCRdb's table, derived via immunoSEQ multiplex PCR, lists solely in-frame clones and lacks some. This table holds 78,000 or so clones, approximately 90% found once. The input for sequencing was peripheral blood, taken before pregnancy. This receptor was taken from a female donor with multiple sclerosis, enrolled in a pregnancy study.

DNA for the CDR3: TGTGCCAGCAGCGGCTTATCCGCAGGGTCTAGCACAGATACGCAGTATTTT. This gives the protein CASSGLSAGSSTDTQYF. V gene TRBV28 combines with J gene TRBJ2-3, with D perhaps TRBD1 (5 bases). The V gene lost 6 bases and the J gene lost 0 bases, with 19 bases spanning the gap. This CDR3 has 17 amino acids. CDR1 and CDR2 (germline): MDHEN, SYDVKM.